This entry lists 8 T cell receptor beta chains sequenced from one sample in a study of T cells after posttransplantation cyclophosphamide. Sequencing used immunoSEQ multiplex PCR; TCRdb keeps in-frame clones, though not all of them. The sample lists roughly 16,000 clones, 80% to 90% occurring once. Methotrexate plus calcineurin inhibitor accompanied controls' myeloablative marrow transplants; sampling was 1 year later. Here the sequenced sample was PBMCs, taken after an allogeneic stem cell transplant with a calcineurin inhibitor and methotrexate. The receptor source for this set is a male patient aged 45-60 years who received an allogeneic stem cell transplant from an unrelated donor, was CMV-positive, and had chronic GVHD only. Some T cells may be provided by the graft donor.

The V and J genes are TRBV5-1 and TRBJ1-3, with D tentatively TRBD1 (5 bases). The germline V gene has CDR1 SGHRS and CDR2 YFSETQ. The length of the CDR3 is 16 residues. V dropped 2 bases and J dropped 2 bases, with 14 bases sitting between them. CDR3 nucleotide sequence: TGCGCCAGCAGCTTTCAGGGTAGACAAACTGGAAACACCATATATTTT. Translating it yields CASSFQGRQTGNTIYF.

The V call is TRBV28, the J call TRBJ2-7; 8 nucleotides match TRBD2. With V trimmed by 7 bases and J by 4 bases, 9 bases remained unmatched. The CDR3 has 14 residues. Germline-derived CDR1 and CDR2 are MDHEN and SYDVKM. Here the CDR3 DNA reads TGTGCCAGCAACCCGACTAGCGATAGTTACGAGCAGTACTTC. Residues: CASNPTSDSYEQYF.

J is TRBJ2-1 and V is TRBV5-1; 13 bases align to TRBD2. The V and J ends lost 4 bases and 1 base, in that order; junction bases with no gene match: 8. There are 18 residues in the CDR3. Germline assignment: CDR1 SGHRS and CDR2 YFSETQ. The CDR3 DNA reads as TGCGCCAGCAGCGCCGGGACTAGCGGGATGTGGTCCTACAATGAGCAGTTCTTC. Translating gives CASSAGTSGMWSYNEQFF.

CDR3 in amino acids: CASSAETGFYEQYF. In nucleotides, the CDR3 is TGTGCCAGCAGTGCCGAGACAGGGTTCTACGAGCAGTACTTC. The rearrangement links TRBV6-1 to TRBJ2-7; 7 bases match TRBD1. The CDR3 spans 14 residues. V lost 4 bases to trimming and J lost 3 bases; unmatched junction nucleotides: 6. Germline-derived CDR1 and CDR2 are MNHNS and SASEGT.

The J gene is TRBJ2-7, the V gene TRBV5-6, with D possibly TRBD1 on 6 matching bases. This CDR3 is built from 14 residues. Germline CDR1 SGHDT, CDR2 YYEEEE. V was pared by 2 bases and J by 3 bases, with 12 bases between. CDR3 residues: CASSFGGDRYEQYF. For the CDR3, the DNA is TGTGCCAGCAGCTTTGGGGGCGATCGCTACGAGCAGTACTTC.

The chain combines TRBV19 with TRBJ2-1; no reliable D call. Germline loops: CDR1 LNHDA, CDR2 SQIVND (reference sequence). V shed 5 bases and J shed 0 bases, with 8 bases lying between them. The CDR3 spans 14 residues. The CDR3 coding sequence is TGTGCCAGTAGTCCCCTCGGCTCCTACAATGAGCAGTTCTTC. Its protein product is CASSPLGSYNEQFF.

The chain employs TRBV11-3 and TRBJ2-5, with TRBD1 matching over 7 bases. V lost 2 bases to trimming and J lost 2 bases; unmatched junction nucleotides: 8. The length of the CDR3 is 16 residues. Germline V gene lookup returns CDR1 SGHNT and CDR2 YENEEA. In DNA, the CDR3 is TGTGCCAGCAGCTTACGCGTAGGGGGCTTTCAAGAGACCCAGTACTTC. Residues: CASSLRVGGFQETQYF.

The chain couples TRBV5-1 to TRBJ2-2, with no clear D. The CDR3 consists of 14 residues. V gave up 0 bases and J gave up 6 bases, with 9 bases separating them. Germline loops: CDR1 SGHRS, CDR2 YFSETQ. This chain's CDR3 is CASSLGPVSGELFF. The CDR3 coding sequence is TGCGCCAGCAGCTTGGGGCCAGTTTCCGGGGAGCTGTTTTTT.